One sample yielded the 6 T cell receptor beta chains listed below, sequenced in a study of T-cell memory formation after mild COVID-19. MiXCR was run by TCRdb on the 5' RACE reads, yielding one entry per CDR3 protein. Seen here are about 360,000 distinct CDR3 sequences, approximately 14% observed once, and the top ten hold 22%. The sequencing input was PBMCs or a T cell subset sorted from them (not recorded which). The receptor source for this set is a man younger than 30 who had mild COVID-19 (a few samples of this study predate the infection). Cell type and time point are not known.

The V call is TRBV19, the J call TRBJ2-3, with 11 bases aligning to TRBD2. This CDR3 has 14 amino acids. CDR1 and CDR2 from the germline V gene are LNHDA and SQIVND (reference sequence). The J segment lost 5 bases and the V segment lost 6 bases, leaving 4 bases of the junction unmatched. CDR3: CASRTLAGGDTQYF. The CDR3 nucleotides are TGTGCCAGTAGAACGCTAGCGGGGGGAGATACGCAGTATTTT.

V usage is TRBV6-4 and J usage is TRBJ2-1; either TRBD1 or TRBD2 may supply D (6 bases each). Between the trimmed V and J ends, which lost 0 bases and 5 bases, there was a span of 14 bases. CDR1 and CDR2 from the germline V gene are MRHNA and SNTAGT. CDR3 length: 16 residues. The CDR3 nucleotides read TGTGCCAGCAGTGACTCAGTGGAGGGGGGAGACAATGAGCAGTTCTTC. This sequence encodes CASSDSVEGGDNEQFF.

The V call is TRBV6-1, the J call TRBJ2-7; TRBD1 or TRBD2 may be the D gene (5 bases each). The length of the CDR3 is 15 residues. Deletions cut 4 bases from V and 0 bases from J, with 13 bases between. CDR1 and CDR2 (germline): MNHNS, SASEGT. The CDR3 DNA sequence: TGTGCCAGCAGTGGGGGACGGGCCAGCTCCTACGAGCAGTACTTC. Encoded protein: CASSGGRASSYEQYF.

This clonotype was picked up a small number of times. The chain links TRBV6-2 or TRBV6-3 to TRBJ1-2; perhaps TRBD1 as D (6 bases). Trimming removed 7 bases from V and 4 bases from J, with 10 bases in between. The CDR3 is made up of 12 amino acids. Germline CDR1 is MNHEY and CDR2 is SVGEGT. CDR3: CASTPGAYGYTF. CDR3 DNA: TGTGCCAGCACCCCAGGGGCCTATGGCTACACCTTC.

This clonotype turned up a few times. V and J are TRBV7-2 and TRBJ1-2; TRBD1 is a possible D gene (5 bases). The CDR3 has 13 residues. V was clipped by 5 bases and J by 14 bases, with 21 bases between them. Germline CDR1 and CDR2: SGHTA and FQGNSA. For the CDR3, the DNA is TGTGCCAGCAGCGTACAGAATGAGGGGCTTGATACCTTC. Amino acid sequence: CASSVQNEGLDTF. Supplemented by reference TRBV7-2 and TRBJ1-2, the full variable domain reads GAGVSQSPSNKVTEKGKDVELRCDPISGHTALYWYRQSLGQGLEFLIYFQGNSAPDKSGLPSDRFSAERTGGSVSTLTIQRTQQEDSAVYLCASSVQNEGLDTFGSGTRLTVV.

This clonotype was recorded a few times. The chain joins TRBV18 to TRBJ2-5, with D perhaps matching TRBD1 (5 bases). CDR1 is KGHSH and CDR2 is LQKENI in the germline V gene. The CDR3 contains 14 residues. V was pared by 3 bases and J by 3 bases, with 11 bases between. The CDR3 protein is CASSPWQGEETQYF. DNA for the CDR3: TGTGCCAGCTCACCGTGGCAGGGTGAAGAGACCCAGTACTTC. Using reference TRBV18 and TRBJ2-5 for the parts outside the CDR3, the full variable domain is NAGVMQNPRHLVRRRGQEARLRCSPMKGHSHVYWYRQLPEEGLKFMVYLQKENIIDESGMPKERFSAEFPKEGPSILRIQQVVRGDSAAYFCASSPWQGEETQYFGPGTRLLVL.